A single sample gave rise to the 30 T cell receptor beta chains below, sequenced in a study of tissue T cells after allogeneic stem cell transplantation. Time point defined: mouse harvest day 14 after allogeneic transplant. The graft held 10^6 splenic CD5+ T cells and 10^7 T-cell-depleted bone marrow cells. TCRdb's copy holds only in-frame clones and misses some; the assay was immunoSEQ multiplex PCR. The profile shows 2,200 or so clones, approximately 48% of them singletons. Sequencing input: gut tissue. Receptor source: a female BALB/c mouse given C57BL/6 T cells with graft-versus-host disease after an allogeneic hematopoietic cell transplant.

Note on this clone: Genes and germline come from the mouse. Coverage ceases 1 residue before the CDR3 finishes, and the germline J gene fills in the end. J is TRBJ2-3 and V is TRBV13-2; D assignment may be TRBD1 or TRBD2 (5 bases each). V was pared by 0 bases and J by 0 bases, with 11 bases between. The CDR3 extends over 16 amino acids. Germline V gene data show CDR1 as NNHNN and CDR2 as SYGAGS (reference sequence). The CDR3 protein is CASGDAMGPSAETLYF. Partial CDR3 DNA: TGTGCCAGCGGTGATGCAATGGGGCCTAGTGCAGAAACGCTGTAT.

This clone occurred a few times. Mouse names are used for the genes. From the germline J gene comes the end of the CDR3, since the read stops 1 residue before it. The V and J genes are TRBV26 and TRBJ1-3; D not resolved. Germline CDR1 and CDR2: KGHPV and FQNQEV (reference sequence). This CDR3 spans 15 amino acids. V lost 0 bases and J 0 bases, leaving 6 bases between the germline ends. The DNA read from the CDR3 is TGTGCCAGCAGTCTGTCACAGTCTTCTGGAAATACGCTCTAT. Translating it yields CASSLSQSSGNTLY. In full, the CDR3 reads CASSLSQSSGNTLYF.

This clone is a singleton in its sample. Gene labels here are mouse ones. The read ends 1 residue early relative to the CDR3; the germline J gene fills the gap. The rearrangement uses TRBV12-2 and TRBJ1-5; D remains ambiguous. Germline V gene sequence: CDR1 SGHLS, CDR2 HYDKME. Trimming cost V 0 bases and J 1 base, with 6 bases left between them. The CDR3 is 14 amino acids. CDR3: CASSLPRNNQAPLF. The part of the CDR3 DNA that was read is TGTGCCAGCTCTCTCCCGAGGAACAACCAGGCTCCGCTT.

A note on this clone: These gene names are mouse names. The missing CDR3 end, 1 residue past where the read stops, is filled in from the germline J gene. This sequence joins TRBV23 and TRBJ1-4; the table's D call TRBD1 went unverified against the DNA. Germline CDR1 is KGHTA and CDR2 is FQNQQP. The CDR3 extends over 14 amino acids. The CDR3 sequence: CSSSPGQFNERLFF. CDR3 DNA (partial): TGCTCCAGCAGTCCGGGACAGTTCAACGAAAGATTATTT.

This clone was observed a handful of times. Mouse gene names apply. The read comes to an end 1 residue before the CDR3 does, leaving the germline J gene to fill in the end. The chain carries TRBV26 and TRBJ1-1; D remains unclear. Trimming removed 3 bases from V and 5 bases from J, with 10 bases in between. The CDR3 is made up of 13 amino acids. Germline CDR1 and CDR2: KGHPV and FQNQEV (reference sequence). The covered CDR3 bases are TGTGCCAGCAGTCTTCACAGAAGGACAGAAGTCTTC. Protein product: CASSLHRRTEVF. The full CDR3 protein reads CASSLHRRTEVFF.

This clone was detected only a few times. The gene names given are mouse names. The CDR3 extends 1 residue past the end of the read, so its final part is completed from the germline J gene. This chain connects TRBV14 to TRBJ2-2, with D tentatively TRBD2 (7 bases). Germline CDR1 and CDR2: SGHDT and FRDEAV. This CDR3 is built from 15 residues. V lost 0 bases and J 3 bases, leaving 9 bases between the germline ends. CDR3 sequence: CASSFWGADTGQLYF. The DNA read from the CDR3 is TGTGCCAGCAGTTTCTGGGGGGCGGACACCGGGCAGCTCTAC.

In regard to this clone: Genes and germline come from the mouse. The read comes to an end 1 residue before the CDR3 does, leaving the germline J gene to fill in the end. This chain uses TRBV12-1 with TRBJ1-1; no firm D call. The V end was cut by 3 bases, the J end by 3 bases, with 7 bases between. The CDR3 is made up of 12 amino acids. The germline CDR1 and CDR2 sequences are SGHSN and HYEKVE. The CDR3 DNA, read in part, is TGTGCCAGCTCTATACAATACACAGAAGTCTTC. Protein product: CASSIQYTEVF. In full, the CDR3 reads CASSIQYTEVFF. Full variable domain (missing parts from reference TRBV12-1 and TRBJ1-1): DSGVVQSPRHIIKEKGGRSVLTCIPISGHSNVVWYQQTLGKELKFLIQHYEKVERDKGFLPSRFSVQQFDDYHSEMNMSALELEDSAMYFCASSIQYTEVFFGKGTRLTVV.

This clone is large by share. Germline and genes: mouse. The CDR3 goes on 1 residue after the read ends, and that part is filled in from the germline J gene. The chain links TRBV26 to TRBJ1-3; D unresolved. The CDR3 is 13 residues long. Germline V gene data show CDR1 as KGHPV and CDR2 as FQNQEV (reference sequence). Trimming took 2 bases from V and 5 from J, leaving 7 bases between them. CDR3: CASSLPARNTLYF. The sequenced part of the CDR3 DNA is TGTGCCAGCAGTCTGCCGGCAAGAAATACGCTCTAT. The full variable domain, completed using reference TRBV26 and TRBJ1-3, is NSKVIQTPRYLVKGQGQKAKMRCIPEKGHPVVFWYQQNKNNEFKFLINFQNQEVLQQIDMTEKRFSAECPSNSPCSLEIQSSEAGDSALYLCASSLPARNTLYFGEGSRLIVV.

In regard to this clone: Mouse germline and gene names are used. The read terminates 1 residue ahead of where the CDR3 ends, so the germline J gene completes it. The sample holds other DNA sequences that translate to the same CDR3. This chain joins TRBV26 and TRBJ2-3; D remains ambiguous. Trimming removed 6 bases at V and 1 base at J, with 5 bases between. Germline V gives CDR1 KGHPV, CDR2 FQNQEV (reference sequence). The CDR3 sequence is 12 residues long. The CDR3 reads CASSPRAETLYF. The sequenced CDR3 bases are TGTGCCAGCAGCCCCCGTGCAGAAACGCTGTAT.

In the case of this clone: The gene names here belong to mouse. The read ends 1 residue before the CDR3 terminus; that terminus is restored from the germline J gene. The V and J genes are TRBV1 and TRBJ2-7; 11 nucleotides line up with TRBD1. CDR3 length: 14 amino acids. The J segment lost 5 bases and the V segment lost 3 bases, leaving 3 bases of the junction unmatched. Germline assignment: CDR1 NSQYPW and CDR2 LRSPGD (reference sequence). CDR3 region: CTCSARDRGDEQYF. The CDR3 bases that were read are TGCACCTGCAGTGCGCGGGACAGGGGGGATGAACAGTAC.

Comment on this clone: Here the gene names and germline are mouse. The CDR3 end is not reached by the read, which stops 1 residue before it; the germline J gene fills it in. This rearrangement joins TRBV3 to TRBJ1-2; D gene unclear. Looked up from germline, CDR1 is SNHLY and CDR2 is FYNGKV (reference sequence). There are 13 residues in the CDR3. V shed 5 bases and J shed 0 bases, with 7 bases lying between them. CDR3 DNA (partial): TGTGCCAGCAGCCTTCAAGCAAACTCCGACTACACC. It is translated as CASSLQANSDYT. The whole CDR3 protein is CASSLQANSDYTF.

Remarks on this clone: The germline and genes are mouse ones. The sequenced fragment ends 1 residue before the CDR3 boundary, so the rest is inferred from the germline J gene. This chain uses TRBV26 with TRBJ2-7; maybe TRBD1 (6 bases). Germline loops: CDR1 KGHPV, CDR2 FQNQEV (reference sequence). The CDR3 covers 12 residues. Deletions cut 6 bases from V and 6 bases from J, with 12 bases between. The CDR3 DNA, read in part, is TGTGCCAGCAGCCCCGGCAGGGGTGAACAGTAC. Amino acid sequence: CASSPGRGEQY. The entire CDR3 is CASSPGRGEQYF.

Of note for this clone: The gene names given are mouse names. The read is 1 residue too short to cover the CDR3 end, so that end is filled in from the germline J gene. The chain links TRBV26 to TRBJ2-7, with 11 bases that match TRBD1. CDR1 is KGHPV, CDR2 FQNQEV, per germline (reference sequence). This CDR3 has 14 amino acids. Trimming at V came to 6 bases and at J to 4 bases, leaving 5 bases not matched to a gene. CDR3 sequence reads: CASSADRGQYEQYF. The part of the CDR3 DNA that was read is TGTGCCAGCAGCGCGGACAGGGGGCAATATGAACAGTAC.

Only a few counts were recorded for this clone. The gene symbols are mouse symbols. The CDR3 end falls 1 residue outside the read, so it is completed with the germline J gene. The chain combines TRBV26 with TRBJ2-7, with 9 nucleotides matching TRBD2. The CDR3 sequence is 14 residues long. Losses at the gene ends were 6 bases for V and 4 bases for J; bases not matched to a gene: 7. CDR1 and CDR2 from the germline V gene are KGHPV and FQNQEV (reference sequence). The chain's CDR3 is CASSPRTGVYEQYF. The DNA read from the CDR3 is TGTGCCAGCAGCCCCCGGACTGGGGTTTATGAACAGTAC.

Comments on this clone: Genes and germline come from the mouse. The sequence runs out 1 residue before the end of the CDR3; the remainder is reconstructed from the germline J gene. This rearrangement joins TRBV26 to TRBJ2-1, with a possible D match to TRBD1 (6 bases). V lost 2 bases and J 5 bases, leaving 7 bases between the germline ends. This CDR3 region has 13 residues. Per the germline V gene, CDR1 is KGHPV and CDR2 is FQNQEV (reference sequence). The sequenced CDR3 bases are TGTGCCAGCAGTCTGAACAGGGATGCTGAGCAGTTC. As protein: CASSLNRDAEQF. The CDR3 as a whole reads CASSLNRDAEQFF.

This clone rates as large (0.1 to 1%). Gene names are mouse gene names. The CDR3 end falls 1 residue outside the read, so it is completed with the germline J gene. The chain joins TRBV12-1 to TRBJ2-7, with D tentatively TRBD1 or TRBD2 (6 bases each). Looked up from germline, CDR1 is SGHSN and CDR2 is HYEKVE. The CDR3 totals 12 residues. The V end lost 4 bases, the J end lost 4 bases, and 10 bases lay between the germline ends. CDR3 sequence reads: CASSLGAYEQYF. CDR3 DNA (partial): TGTGCCAGCTCCTTGGGGGCTTATGAACAGTAC.

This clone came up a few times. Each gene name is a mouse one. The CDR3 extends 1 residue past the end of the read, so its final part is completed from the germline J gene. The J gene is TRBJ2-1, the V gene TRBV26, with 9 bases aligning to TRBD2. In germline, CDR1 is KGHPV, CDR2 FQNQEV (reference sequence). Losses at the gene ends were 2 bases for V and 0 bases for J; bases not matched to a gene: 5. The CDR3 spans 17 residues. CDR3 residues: CASSLIGGAYNYAEQFF. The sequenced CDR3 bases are TGTGCCAGCAGTCTGATTGGGGGGGCCTATAACTATGCTGAGCAGTTC. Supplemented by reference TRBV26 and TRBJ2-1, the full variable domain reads NSKVIQTPRYLVKGQGQKAKMRCIPEKGHPVVFWYQQNKNNEFKFLINFQNQEVLQQIDMTEKRFSAECPSNSPCSLEIQSSEAGDSALYLCASSLIGGAYNYAEQFFGPGTRLTVL.

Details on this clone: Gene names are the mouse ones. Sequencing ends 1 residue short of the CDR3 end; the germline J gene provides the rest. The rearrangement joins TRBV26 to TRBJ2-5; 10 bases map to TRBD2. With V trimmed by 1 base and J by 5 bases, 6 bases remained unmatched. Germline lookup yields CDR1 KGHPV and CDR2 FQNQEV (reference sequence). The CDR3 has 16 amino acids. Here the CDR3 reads CASSLWAGGAPDTQYF. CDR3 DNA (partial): TGTGCCAGCAGTCTGTGGGCTGGGGGGGCGCCAGACACCCAGTAC.

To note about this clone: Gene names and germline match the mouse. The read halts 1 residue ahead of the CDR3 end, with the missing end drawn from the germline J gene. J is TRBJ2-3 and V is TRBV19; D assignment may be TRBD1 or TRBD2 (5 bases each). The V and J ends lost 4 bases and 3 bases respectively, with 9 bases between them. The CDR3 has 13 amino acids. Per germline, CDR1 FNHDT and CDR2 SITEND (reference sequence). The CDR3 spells CASSAGGAETLYF. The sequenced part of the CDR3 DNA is TGTGCCAGCAGTGCCGGGGGAGCAGAAACGCTGTAT.

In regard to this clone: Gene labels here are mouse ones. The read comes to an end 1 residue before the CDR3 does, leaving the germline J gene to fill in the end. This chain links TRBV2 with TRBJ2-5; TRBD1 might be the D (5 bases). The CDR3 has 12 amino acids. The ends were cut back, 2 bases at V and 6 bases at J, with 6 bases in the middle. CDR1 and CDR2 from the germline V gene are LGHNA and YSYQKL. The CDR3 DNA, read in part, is TGTGCCAGCAGCCAAAACAGGGACACCCAGTAC. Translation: CASSQNRDTQY. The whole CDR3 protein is CASSQNRDTQYF.

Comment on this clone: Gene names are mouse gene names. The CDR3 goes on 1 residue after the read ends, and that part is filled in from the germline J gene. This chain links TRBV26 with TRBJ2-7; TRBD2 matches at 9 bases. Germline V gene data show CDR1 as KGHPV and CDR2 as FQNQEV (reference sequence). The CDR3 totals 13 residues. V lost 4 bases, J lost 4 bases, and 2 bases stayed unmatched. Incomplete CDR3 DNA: TGTGCCAGCAGTCGGGACTGGGAGTATGAACAGTAC. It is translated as CASSRDWEYEQY. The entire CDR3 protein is CASSRDWEYEQYF.

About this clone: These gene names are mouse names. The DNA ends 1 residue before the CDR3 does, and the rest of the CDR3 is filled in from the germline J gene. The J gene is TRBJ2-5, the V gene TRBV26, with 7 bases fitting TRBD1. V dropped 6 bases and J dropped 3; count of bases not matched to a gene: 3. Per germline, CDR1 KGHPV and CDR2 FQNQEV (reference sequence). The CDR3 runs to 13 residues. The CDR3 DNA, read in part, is TGTGCCAGCAGACCGACAGGGCAAGACACCCAGTAC. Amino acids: CASRPTGQDTQY. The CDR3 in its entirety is CASRPTGQDTQYF.

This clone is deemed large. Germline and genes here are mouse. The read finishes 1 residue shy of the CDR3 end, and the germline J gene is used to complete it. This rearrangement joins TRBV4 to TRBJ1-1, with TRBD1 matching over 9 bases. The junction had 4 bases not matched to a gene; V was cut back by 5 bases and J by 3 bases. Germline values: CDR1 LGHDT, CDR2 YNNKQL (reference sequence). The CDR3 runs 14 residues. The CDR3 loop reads CASSPQGAHTEVFF. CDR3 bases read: TGTGCCAGCAGCCCACAGGGGGCTCACACAGAAGTCTTC.

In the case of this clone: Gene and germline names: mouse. CDR3 bases read: TGTGCCAGCAGCCCCCGAAGTGCAGAAACGCTGTAT. Its translation is CASSPRSAETLY. The whole CDR3 protein is CASSPRSAETLYF. V and J are TRBV3 and TRBJ2-3; D unclear. The read comes to an end 1 residue before the CDR3 does, leaving the germline J gene to fill in the end. The germline V gene has CDR1 SNHLY and CDR2 FYNGKV (reference sequence). V lost 5 bases, J lost 0 bases, and 6 bases lay in between. The CDR3 is 13 residues long.

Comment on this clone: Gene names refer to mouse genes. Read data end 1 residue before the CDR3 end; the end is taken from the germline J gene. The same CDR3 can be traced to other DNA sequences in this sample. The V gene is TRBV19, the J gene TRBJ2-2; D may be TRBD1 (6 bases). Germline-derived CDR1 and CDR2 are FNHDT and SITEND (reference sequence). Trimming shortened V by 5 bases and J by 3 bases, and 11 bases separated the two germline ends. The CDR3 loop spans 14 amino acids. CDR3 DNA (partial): TGTGCCAGCAGCATCCCAGGGGACACCGGGCAGCTCTAC. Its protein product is CASSIPGDTGQLY. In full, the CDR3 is CASSIPGDTGQLYF.

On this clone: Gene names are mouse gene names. The CDR3 here is CASSSTGENTLYF. The part of the CDR3 DNA that was read is TGTGCCAGCAGCTCTACAGGGGAAAACACCTTGTAC. J is TRBJ2-4 and V is TRBV3; 7 nucleotides align to TRBD1. The read terminates 1 residue ahead of where the CDR3 ends, so the germline J gene completes it. The CDR3 loop spans 13 amino acids. The germline CDR1 and CDR2 sequences are SNHLY and FYNGKV (reference sequence). V dropped 4 bases and J dropped 4; count of bases not matched to a gene: 2.

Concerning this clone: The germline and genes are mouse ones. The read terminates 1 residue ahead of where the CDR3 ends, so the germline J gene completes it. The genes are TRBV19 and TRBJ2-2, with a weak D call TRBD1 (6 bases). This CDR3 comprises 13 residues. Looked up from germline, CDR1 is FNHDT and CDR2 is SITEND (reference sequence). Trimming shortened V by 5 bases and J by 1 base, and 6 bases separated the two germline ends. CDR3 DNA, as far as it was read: TGTGCCAGCAGGGGACAAAACACCGGGCAGCTCTAC. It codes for CASRGQNTGQLY. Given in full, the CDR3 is CASRGQNTGQLYF.

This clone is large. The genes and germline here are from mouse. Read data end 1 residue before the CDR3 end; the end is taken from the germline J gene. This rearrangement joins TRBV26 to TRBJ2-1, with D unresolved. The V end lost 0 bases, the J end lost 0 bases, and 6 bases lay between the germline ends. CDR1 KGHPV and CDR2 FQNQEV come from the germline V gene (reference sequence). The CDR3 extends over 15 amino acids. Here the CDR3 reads CASSLSGYNYAEQFF. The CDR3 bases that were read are TGTGCCAGCAGTCTGTCTGGGTATAACTATGCTGAGCAGTTC. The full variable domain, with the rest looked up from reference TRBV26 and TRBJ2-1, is NSKVIQTPRYLVKGQGQKAKMRCIPEKGHPVVFWYQQNKNNEFKFLINFQNQEVLQQIDMTEKRFSAECPSNSPCSLEIQSSEAGDSALYLCASSLSGYNYAEQFFGPGTRLTVL.

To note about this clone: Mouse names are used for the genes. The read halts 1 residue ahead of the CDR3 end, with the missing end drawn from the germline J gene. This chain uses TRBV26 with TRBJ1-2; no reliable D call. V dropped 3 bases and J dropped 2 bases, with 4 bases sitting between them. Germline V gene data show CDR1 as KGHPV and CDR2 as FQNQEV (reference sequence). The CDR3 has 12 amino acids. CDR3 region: CASSLDNSDYTF. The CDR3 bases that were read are TGTGCCAGCAGTCTTGACAACTCCGACTACACC.

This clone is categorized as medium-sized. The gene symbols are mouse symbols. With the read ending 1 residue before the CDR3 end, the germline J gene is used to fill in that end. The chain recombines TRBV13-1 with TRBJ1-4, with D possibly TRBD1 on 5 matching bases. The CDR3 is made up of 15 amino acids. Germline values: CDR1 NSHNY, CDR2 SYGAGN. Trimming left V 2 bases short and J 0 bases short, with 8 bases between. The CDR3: CASSEGEISNERLFF. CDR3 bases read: TGTGCCAGCAGTGAAGGGGAAATTTCCAACGAAAGATTATTT.